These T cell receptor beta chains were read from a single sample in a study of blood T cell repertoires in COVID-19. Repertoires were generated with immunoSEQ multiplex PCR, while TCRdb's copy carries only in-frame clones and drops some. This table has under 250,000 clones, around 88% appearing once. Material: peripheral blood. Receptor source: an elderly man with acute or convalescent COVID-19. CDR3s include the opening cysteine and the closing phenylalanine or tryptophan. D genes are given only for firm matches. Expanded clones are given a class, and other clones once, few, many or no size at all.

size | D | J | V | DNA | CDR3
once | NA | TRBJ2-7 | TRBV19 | TGTGCCAGTAGTATAGCGGCAAGGGGGTCCTACGAGCAGTACTTC | CASSIAARGSYEQYF
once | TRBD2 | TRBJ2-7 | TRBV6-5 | TGTGCCAGCAGGAGCGGGGAGGAGCAGTACTTC | CASRSGEEQYF
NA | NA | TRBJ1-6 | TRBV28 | TGTGCCAGCAGTCCGCGGAGTAGCTCCTATAATTCACCCCTCCACTTT | CASSPRSSSYNSPLHF
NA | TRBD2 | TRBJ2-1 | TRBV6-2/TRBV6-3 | TGTGCCAGCAGTTACCCAAGACTAGCGGGCTACAATGAGCAGTTCTTC | CASSYPRLAGYNEQFF
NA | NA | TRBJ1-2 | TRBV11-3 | TGTGCCAGCAGCTTAGGGGGCAGAGCAAACTATGGCTACACCTTC | CASSLGGRANYGYTF
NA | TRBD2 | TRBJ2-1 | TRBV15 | TGTGCCACCCGCCTAGCGGGCGAGAATGAGCAGTTCTTC | CATRLAGENEQFF
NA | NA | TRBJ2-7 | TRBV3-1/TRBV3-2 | TGTGCCAGCAGCCAAGATCGGGGGACAGTGTCCTCCTACGAGCAGTACTTC | CASSQDRGTVSSYEQYF
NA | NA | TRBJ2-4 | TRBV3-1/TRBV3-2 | TGTGCCAGCAGCCCCCCCCAGGGGAAAGACAAAAACATTCAGTACTTC | CASSPPQGKDKNIQYF
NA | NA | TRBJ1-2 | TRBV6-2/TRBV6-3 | TGTGCCAGCAGTTATTCAGGCAACTATGGCTACACCTTC | CASSYSGNYGYTF
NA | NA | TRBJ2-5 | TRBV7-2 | TGTGCCAGCAGCTCCCCTCGGGAGTCGGAGACCCAGTACTTC | CASSSPRESETQYF
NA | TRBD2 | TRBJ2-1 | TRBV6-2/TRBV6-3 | TGTGCCAGCAGTTACGGTGGCGGACTAGACGCGCGGTTCTTC | CASSYGGGLDARFF
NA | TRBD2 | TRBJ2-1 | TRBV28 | TGTGCCAGCAGCCTAAGCGGGGTGCTCACCTACAATGAGCAGTTCTTC | CASSLSGVLTYNEQFF
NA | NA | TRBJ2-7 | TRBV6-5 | TGTGCCAGCAGTTACCGGGAGTCCTACGAGCAGTACTTC | CASSYRESYEQYF
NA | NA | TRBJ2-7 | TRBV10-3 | TGTGCCATCAGACGGGACTACGAGCAGTACTTC | CAIRRDYEQYF
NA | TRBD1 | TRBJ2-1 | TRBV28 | TGTGCCAGCAGGCGGGACAGGGGGCGATATGAGCAGTTCTTC | CASRRDRGRYEQFF
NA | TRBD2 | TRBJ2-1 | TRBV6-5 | TGTGCCAGCAGCGGTAGCGGGAGAATAACTGAGCAGTTCTTC | CASSGSGRITEQFF
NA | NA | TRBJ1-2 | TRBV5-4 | TGTGCCAGCAGCTTGTCGGGGGGGGCTGGCTACACCTTC | CASSLSGGAGYTF
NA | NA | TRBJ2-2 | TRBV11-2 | TGTGCCAGCGTACCTGCGGGGAACACCGGGGAGCTGTTTTTT | CASVPAGNTGELFF
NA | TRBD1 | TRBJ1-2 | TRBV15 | TGTGCCACCAGCACTCCCCCCGTGGGGACAGTGTACTATGGCTACACCTTC | CATSTPPVGTVYYGYTF
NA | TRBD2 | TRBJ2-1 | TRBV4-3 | TGCGCCAGCAGCCAAGAGGGGGCGGGGGGCCACAATGAGCAGTTCTTC | CASSQEGAGGHNEQFF
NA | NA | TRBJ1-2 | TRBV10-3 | TGTGCCATCAGTGAGGTAAAATACTATGGCTACACCTTC | CAISEVKYYGYTF
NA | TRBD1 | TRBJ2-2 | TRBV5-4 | TGTGCCAGCAGCAGGGGGGCCAGGGGGCAGTCCGGGGAGCTGTTTTTT | CASSRGARGQSGELFF
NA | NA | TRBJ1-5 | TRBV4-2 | TGTGCCAGCAGCCCATCGACAGGAGACAATCAGCCCCAGCATTTT | CASSPSTGDNQPQHF
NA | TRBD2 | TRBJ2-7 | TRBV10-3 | TGTGCCATCAGTTTAGCGGGGGATTTGGGCGAGCAGTACTTC | CAISLAGDLGEQYF
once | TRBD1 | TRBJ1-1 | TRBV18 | TGTGCCAGCCACCGGGACAGGGGGCGGTGGAACACTGAAGCTTTCTTT | CASHRDRGRWNTEAFF
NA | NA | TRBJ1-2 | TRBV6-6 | TGTGCCAGCAGACCTAGACAGGCCCTCTCCAATTATGGCTACACCTTC | CASRPRQALSNYGYTF
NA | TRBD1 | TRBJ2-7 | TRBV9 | TGTGCCAGCAGCGTAGAAGGACAGGGAAACTACGAGCAGTACTTC | CASSVEGQGNYEQYF
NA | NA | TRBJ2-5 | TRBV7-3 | TGTGCCAGCAGCCACGGAGAGACCCAGTACTTC | CASSHGETQYF
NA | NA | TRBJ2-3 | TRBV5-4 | TGTGCCAGCAGCTTGCGGGGCACAGATACGCAGTATTTT | CASSLRGTDTQYF